These 11 T cell receptor beta chains were all obtained from the same sample, sequenced in a study of Graves' ophthalmopathy and Graves' hyperthyroidism. TCR beta CDR3 amplification used RNA transcripts. RT-PCR with HTBI primers came first, then second-round multiplex PCR. Using its own MiXCR run on the multiplex PCR reads, TCRdb lists one record per CDR3 protein. The repertoire includes 45,000 to 60,000 distinct CDR3 sequences, 45% to 55% of them detected once, and 4.7% sits in the top ten. Sequencing input: peripheral blood. The origin of the receptors is an adult woman with Graves' ophthalmopathy.

This clonotype was counted at least ten times. This rearrangement joins TRBV20-1 to TRBJ2-7; no definite D call. This CDR3 has 12 residues. V was shortened by 1 base and J by 2 bases, with 6 bases between the two germline ends. The germline CDR1 and CDR2 sequences are DFQATT and SNEGSKA (reference sequence). The CDR3 is CSARGSPYEQYF. CDR3 DNA sequence: TGCAGTGCTAGAGGGAGCCCCTACGAGCAGTACTTC.

This clonotype was detected a few times. This rearrangement joins TRBV6-6 to TRBJ2-3; maybe TRBD1 (5 bases). This CDR3 region has 15 residues. Germline lookup yields CDR1 MNHNY and CDR2 SVGAGI (reference sequence). V was cut by 4 bases and J by 2 bases, with 13 bases left in between. The CDR3 coding sequence is TGTGCCAGCAGTTTCGCAGGGTCGTCCACAGATACGCAGTATTTT. Translation: CASSFAGSSTDTQYF.

This clonotype occurred many times. V is TRBV20-1 and J is TRBJ1-1; D gene ambiguous. This CDR3 has 15 residues. The V gene's germline CDR1 is DFQATT and CDR2 SNEGSKA (reference sequence). Trimming took off 3 bases at V and 0 bases at J, with 14 bases between the two ends. CDR3 amino acids: CSAREERTLNTEAFF. CDR3 sequence (DNA): TGCAGTGCTAGGGAAGAAAGGACCTTGAACACTGAAGCTTTCTTT.

To note about this clonotype: A read error is likely, as this CDR3 ends without the conserved phenylalanine or tryptophan. It is unclear where the CDR3 begins or ends on the DNA, so no DNA is shown, and the CDR3 is as TCRdb lists it. The gene calls are TRBV6-4 and TRBJ1-1. CDR1 and CDR2 from the germline V gene are MRHNA and SNTAGT. The CDR3 sequence runs 14 residues, both termini included. The CDR3 region is CASRPSSANTEAFL.

This clonotype was detected many times. The chain carries TRBV28 and TRBJ1-2; a weak D match, TRBD1 (5 bases). The CDR3 has 14 amino acids. With 4 bases removed from V and 4 bases from J, the gap between germline ends came to 13 bases. Germline V CDR1 and CDR2: MDHEN, SYDVKM. CDR3 nucleotide sequence: TGTGCCAGCAGTTCCCAGACAGCGTTCTATGGCTACACCTTC. It codes for CASSSQTAFYGYTF.

Points on this clonotype: Possible read error: a much larger clone is one base away. This chain joins TRBV11-2 and TRBJ2-7, with 9 bases fitting TRBD1. From germline, CDR1 is SGHAT and CDR2 FQNNGV. The V and J ends lost 2 bases and 3 bases, in that order; junction bases with no gene match: 17. The CDR3 is made up of 19 amino acids. The CDR3 is CASSLKGQGDRAGVYEQYF. The CDR3 DNA reads as TGTGCCAGCAGCTTAAAGGGTCAAGGGGACAGGGCGGGGGTCTACGAGCAGTACTTC. Full variable domain (outside the CDR3, taken from reference TRBV11-2 and TRBJ2-7): EAGVAQSPRYKIIEKRQSVAFWCNPISGHATLYWYQQILGQGPKLLIQFQNNGVVDDSQLPKDRFSAERLKGVDSTLKIQPAKLEDSAVYLCASSLKGQGDRAGVYEQYFGPGTRLTVT.

This clonotype came up a few times. As DNA, the CDR3 is TGTGCCTGGAGGAGGACTAGTAAAGATACGCAGTATTTT. Its translation: CAWRRTSKDTQYF. This chain joins TRBV30 and TRBJ2-3, with 7 bases matching TRBD2. The ends lost 3 bases at V and 5 bases at J; junction bases unmatched: 5. CDR1 is GTSNPN and CDR2 is SVGIG in the germline V gene (reference sequence). This CDR3 has 13 residues.

The sample holds one count of this clonotype. The J gene is TRBJ2-3, the V gene TRBV29-1; the match to TRBD2 covers 10 bases. With 8 bases clipped from V and 3 bases from J, the junction kept 14 bases outside the gene matches. Germline V gene lookup returns CDR1 SQVTM and CDR2 ANQGSEA. The CDR3 contains 16 residues. CDR3 protein: CSLMVSSGSFTDTQYF. The CDR3 region has the DNA TGCAGCTTGATGGTTTCTAGCGGGAGCTTTACAGATACGCAGTATTTT.

With respect to this clonotype: In this CDR3 the conserved last residue, phenylalanine or tryptophan, is missing, so a read error is likely. J is TRBJ2-7 and V is TRBV6-5; 8 bases line up with TRBD1. The CDR3 is 14 amino acids. V trimming: 4 bases; J trimming: 5 bases; junction bases outside the gene matches: 7. Looked up from germline, CDR1 is MNHEY and CDR2 is SVGAGI. The CDR3 DNA follows: TGTGCCAGCAGTTTCCGGGACAGGTTCGACGAGCAGTACCTC. Translating gives CASSFRDRFDEQYL.

This clonotype has at least ten counts. The chain employs TRBV6-5 and TRBJ2-5; 8 bases line up with TRBD2. CDR1 and CDR2 (germline): MNHEY, SVGAGI. There are 14 residues in the CDR3. V lost 6 bases, J lost 5 bases, and 8 bases stayed unmatched. CDR3 amino acids: CASRPRGGAETQYF. CDR3 sequence (DNA): TGTGCCAGCAGACCCCGGGGGGGCGCCGAGACCCAGTACTTC.

The table lists this clonotype with a count of one. No conserved phenylalanine or tryptophan is present at the end of the CDR3, so a read error is the likely explanation. No DNA is shown, since the ends of the CDR3 on it are uncertain; the CDR3 is the one TCRdb lists. The gene calls are TRBV6-5 and TRBJ1-6; the table's TRBD1 call for D was not verified on the DNA. Inclusive of both ends, the CDR3 amounts to 8 amino acids. In germline, CDR1 is MNHEY, CDR2 SVGAGI. The CDR3 region is CASSLAGQ.